A selection of T cell receptor beta chains follows, all from one sample in a study of T cells in Graves' hyperthyroidism and ophthalmopathy. MiXCR was run by TCRdb on the multiplex PCR reads, yielding one entry per CDR3 protein. The sample carries about 700,000 distinct CDR3 sequences, 12% to 15% recorded once. The sample comprised blood. The receptors come from a woman under 30 with Graves' hyperthyroidism. CDR3s include the opening cysteine and the closing phenylalanine or tryptophan. D genes are given only for firm matches. Not all rows give a size; the values are once, few, many and, for expanded clones, a class.

J gene,clone size,V gene,D gene,CDR3 protein,CDR3 DNA
TRBJ1-1,few,TRBV11-2,-,CASSLNAGVAFF,TGTGCCAGCAGCTTAAACGCAGGGGTCGCTTTCTTT
TRBJ2-1,many,TRBV11-3,-,CASSPTGKRGNEQFF,TGTGCCAGCAGCCCAACAGGGAAAAGGGGCAATGAGCAGTTCTTC
TRBJ2-7,-,TRBV29-1,TRBD2,CSVGVAGSSYGQYF,TGCAGCGTGGGGGTAGCGGGTAGCTCCTACGGGCAGTACTTC
TRBJ1-2,-,TRBV5-1,-,CASSLGAGESYTF,TGCGCCAGCAGCTTAGGCGCTGGAGAGAGCTACACCTTC
TRBJ2-3,many,TRBV11-3,-,CASSVGSGDTDTQYF,TGTGCCAGCAGCGTGGGGTCGGGGGACACAGATACGCAGTATTTT
TRBJ1-5,many,TRBV15,TRBD1,CATSSHRQGGQPQHF,TGTGCCACCAGCAGCCACCGACAGGGCGGACAGCCCCAGCATTTT
TRBJ2-7,-,TRBV7-3,-,CASSLTSRGEQYF,TGTGCCAGCAGCTTAACGTCGAGAGGCGAGCAGTACTTC
TRBJ2-3,many,TRBV18,TRBD1,CASSTAGTGNTDTQYF,TGTGCCAGCTCAACTGCCGGGACAGGTAACACAGATACGCAGTATTTT
TRBJ1-1,many,TRBV3-1,-,CASSQVGAEAFF,TGTGCCAGCAGCCAAGTAGGGGCTGAAGCTTTCTTT
TRBJ2-1,many,TRBV7-9,TRBD2,CASSLVPPLAGGLNEQFF,TGTGCCAGCAGCTTAGTGCCCCCACTAGCGGGAGGGCTCAATGAGCAGTTCTTC
TRBJ1-1,many,TRBV30,-,CAWRGTDKERTEAFF,TGTGCCTGGAGAGGTACGGACAAAGAGAGGACTGAAGCTTTCTTT
TRBJ1-1,many,TRBV12-3/TRBV12-4,-,CASSPGTMNTEAFF,TGTGCCAGCAGCCCCGGGACTATGAACACTGAAGCTTTCTTT
TRBJ2-5,many,TRBV12-3/TRBV12-4,-,CASTLGRTYQETQYF,TGTGCCAGCACCCTAGGGAGGACATACCAAGAGACCCAGTACTTC
TRBJ2-1,-,TRBV6-1,TRBD1,CASRGTASGENRQFF,TGTGCCAGCAGAGGGACAGCCTCAGGGGAAAATAGGCAGTTCTTC
TRBJ2-7,-,TRBV18,-,CASSRTLGQGYEQYF,TGTGCCAGCTCACGAACGTTAGGGCAGGGATACGAGCAGTACTTC
TRBJ2-3,-,TRBV29-1,TRBD2,CSVVLATDTQYF,TGCAGCGTTGTACTAGCGACAGATACGCAGTATTTT
TRBJ2-3,many,TRBV11-2,TRBD2,CASSFLLASGVNTQYF,TGTGCCAGCAGCTTTCTATTGGCTAGCGGGGTAAATACGCAGTATTTT
TRBJ1-1,-,TRBV20-1,-,CSARVTGRPTKSEAFF,TGCAGTGCTAGAGTCACCGGCAGGCCAACGAAGAGTGAAGCTTTCTTT
TRBJ2-7,many,TRBV7-8,-,CASSFPQGTGAYEQYF,TGTGCCAGCAGCTTCCCACAGGGTACGGGGGCCTACGAGCAGTACTTC
TRBJ2-7,few,TRBV7-2,-,CASPPRGEQYF,TGTGCCAGCCCTCCAAGAGGCGAGCAGTACTTC
TRBJ2-1,-,TRBV6-1,TRBD2,CASGPGLATYPLHNEQFF,TGTGCCAGCGGCCCGGGACTAGCCACCTACCCTCTCCACAATGAGCAGTTCTTC
TRBJ2-2,-,TRBV7-2,TRBD2,CASSLAGTRHTGELFF,TGTGCCAGCAGCTTAGCGGGGACTAGACACACCGGGGAGCTGTTTTTT
TRBJ1-5,few,TRBV6-2/TRBV6-3,TRBD1,CASSQWTGGPLGNQPQHF,TGTGCCAGCAGTCAATGGACAGGGGGCCCTTTGGGCAATCAGCCCCAGCATTTT
TRBJ1-1,many,TRBV7-9,-,CASSPPRVNTEAFF,TGTGCCAGCAGCCCGCCCAGGGTGAACACTGAAGCTTTCTTT
TRBJ1-5,few,TRBV6-2/TRBV6-3,-,CASARPKGNGNQPQHF,TGTGCCAGCGCTAGGCCCAAGGGTAATGGCAATCAGCCCCAGCATTTT
TRBJ1-1,-,TRBV11-2,-,CASSLVGGARTTEAFF,TGTGCCAGCAGCTTAGTGGGGGGGGCTAGGACCACTGAAGCTTTCTTT
TRBJ2-7,-,TRBV6-9,TRBD2,CASSYRTSGSSYEQYF,TGTGCCAGCAGTTATCGAACTAGCGGGAGCTCCTACGAGCAGTACTTC
TRBJ2-2,few,TRBV28,-,CASEIGGTGELFF,TGTGCCAGCGAAATTGGAGGCACCGGGGAGCTGTTTTTT
TRBJ2-7,-,TRBV6-1,-,CASKEGTARYEQYF,TGTGCCAGCAAAGAAGGGACGGCTCGCTACGAGCAGTACTTC
TRBJ2-2,many,TRBV11-3,-,CASSLGARTFANTGELFF,TGTGCCAGCAGCTTAGGAGCGAGAACCTTCGCGAACACCGGGGAGCTGTTTTTT
TRBJ2-5,-,TRBV5-6,-,CASRTQGAVFQETQYF,TGTGCCAGCCGAACACAGGGAGCCGTCTTCCAAGAGACCCAGTACTTC
TRBJ1-1,many,TRBV18,-,CASSPLTERTEAFF,TGTGCCAGCTCACCACTCACAGAGCGCACTGAAGCTTTCTTT
TRBJ2-2,-,TRBV24-1,TRBD2,CATSETGTSLPGELFF,TGTGCCACCAGTGAAACCGGGACTAGCCTCCCCGGGGAGCTGTTTTTT
TRBJ2-5,few,TRBV5-6,-,CASSFPYGGQTQYF,TGTGCCAGCAGCTTTCCCTATGGGGGGCAGACCCAGTACTTC
TRBJ1-1,many,TRBV5-1,-,CASSRVGLNTEAFF,TGCGCCAGCTCCCGAGTGGGATTGAACACTGAAGCTTTCTTT
TRBJ2-3,-,TRBV6-1,TRBD2,CASTWRSSGSPSTSADTQYF,TGTGCCAGCACCTGGAGGTCTAGCGGGAGTCCCTCCACTAGCGCAGATACGCAGTATTTT
TRBJ2-3,-,TRBV25-1,-,CASKQEGRGFGTDTQYF,TGTGCCAGCAAGCAGGAGGGCAGGGGTTTTGGCACAGATACGCAGTATTTT
TRBJ2-1,-,TRBV24-1,TRBD1,CATSELQGQPYNEQFF,TGTGCCACCAGTGAATTGCAGGGACAGCCGTACAATGAGCAGTTCTTC
TRBJ2-1,many,TRBV6-2/TRBV6-3,TRBD2,CASSYSSSARGLAGASSYNEQFF,TGTGCCAGCAGTTACTCGAGCTCCGCCCGCGGGCTAGCGGGAGCCAGCTCCTACAATGAGCAGTTCTTC
TRBJ2-7,many,TRBV4-2,TRBD2,CASSQEEGLAGSYEQYF,TGTGCCAGCAGCCAAGAGGAGGGACTAGCGGGGAGTTACGAGCAGTACTTC
TRBJ2-7,many,TRBV7-3,-,CASDRNYEQYF,TGTGCCAGCGACAGGAACTACGAGCAGTACTTC
TRBJ2-7,many,TRBV28,-,CASSIGTVSSYEQYF,TGTGCCAGCAGTATTGGGACGGTGAGCTCCTACGAGCAGTACTTC
TRBJ2-5,many,TRBV18,-,CASSRLRAPKQETQYF,TGTGCCAGCTCACGGCTCCGGGCACCGAAACAAGAGACCCAGTACTTC